This T cell receptor (beta chain) was documented in a study of blood T cell repertoires in COVID-19. Across the study: Sources were T cells, B-cell-depleted T cells, or PBMCs; the material itself was cDNA or gDNA.

This table comes from immunoSEQ multiplex PCR, and its TCRdb copy is limited to in-frame clones, with some not included. The sample has approximately 440,000 clones; around 90% are singletons. Trimming removed 1 base from V and 2 bases from J, with 6 bases in between. The germline CDR1 and CDR2 sequences are LNHDA and SQIVND (reference sequence). This CDR3 has 13 residues. Sequencing was done on a sample of PBMCs or T cells enriched from blood (not recorded which). The receptor comes from a man younger than 35 who had recovered from COVID-19. The rearrangement links TRBV19 to TRBJ2-7; D remains unclear. The CDR3 reads CASSIGRAYEQYF. CDR3 nucleotide sequence: TGTGCCAGTAGTATAGGACGGGCCTACGAGCAGTACTTC.